A single sample is the source of the 7 T cell receptor beta chains below, sequenced in a study of shared clonotypes between healthy human individuals. Measured with immunoSEQ multiplex PCR; TCRdb has only the in-frame clones, and not every one. The data hold 800,000 to 950,000 clones, with approximately 97% observed a single time. The naive CD8 fraction comprised CD45RO-negative cells positively selected for CCR7 and excluded terminally differentiated effector memory CD45RA+ cells. Sequencing was done on a sample of naive CD8+ T cells sorted from blood. All receptors derive from a man younger than 45 in good health.

This sequence joins TRBV7-8 and TRBJ2-7; 9 bases agree with TRBD2. The CDR3 runs to 15 residues. Trimming at V came to 5 bases and at J to 1 base, leaving 6 bases not matched to a gene. Germline V gene sequence: CDR1 SGHVS, CDR2 FQNEAQ. Here the CDR3 DNA reads TGTGCCAGCAGCCAGTTAGCGGGAGCGTCCTACGAGCAGTACTTC. Translating it yields CASSQLAGASYEQYF. The whole variable domain, filled in from reference TRBV7-8 and TRBJ2-7, reads GAGVSQSPRYKVAKRGQDVALRCDPISGHVSLFWYQQALGQGPEFLTYFQNEAQLDKSGLPSDRFFAERPEGSVSTLKIQRTQQEDSAVYLCASSQLAGASYEQYFGPGTRLTVT.

The chain has TRBV27 and TRBJ2-1; possibly TRBD1 or TRBD2 for D (5 bases each). From germline, CDR1 is MNHEY and CDR2 SMNVEV (reference sequence). V was cut by 3 bases and J by 7 bases, with 16 bases left in between. The CDR3 is 15 residues long. The CDR3 coding sequence is TGTGCCAGCAGTTTGTGGGGGAGTGTTGAAAATGAGCAGTTCTTC. Protein: CASSLWGSVENEQFF.

On this clone: Because the CDR3's place on the DNA is in doubt, the DNA is left out and the CDR3 is given as listed by TCRdb. The chain is built from TRBV7-8 and TRBJ1-2. Per germline, CDR1 SGHVS and CDR2 FQNEAQ. 13 amino acids form the CDR3, both terminal residues included. CDR3 protein: CASSLVAKGSLFF.

This clone appeared once. The V gene is TRBV27, the J gene TRBJ2-3; 9 bases fit TRBD1. The CDR3 totals 16 residues. CDR1 and CDR2 (germline): MNHEY, SMNVEV (reference sequence). Unmatched junction bases numbered 14, after V lost 7 bases and J lost 6 bases. The CDR3 is CASTDPWGTGYDTQYF. CDR3 nucleotides: TGTGCCAGCACCGACCCTTGGGGGACAGGGTACGATACGCAGTATTTT.

The CDR3 nucleotides read TGTGCCAGCAGCAAAGCGCAACTGGGTGGACTCAATGAGCAGTTCTTC. Amino acids: CASSKAQLGGLNEQFF. The chain links TRBV21-1 to TRBJ2-1; the table's D call of TRBD2 was not tested on the DNA. TRBV21-1 is recorded as a pseudogene. This CDR3 contains 16 residues.

A word on this clone: The sample holds other DNA sequences that translate to the same CDR3. The chain links TRBV5-1 to TRBJ2-3, with 12 bases that match TRBD2. The CDR3 totals 16 residues. V shed 4 bases and J 2 bases; nucleotides not matched to a gene: 5. CDR1 SGHRS and CDR2 YFSETQ come from the germline V gene. CDR3 residues: CASSLLAGGPTDTQYF. The CDR3 bases are TGCGCCAGCAGCCTTCTAGCGGGAGGGCCCACAGATACGCAGTATTTT.

The chain recombines TRBV27 with TRBJ2-7; D is possibly TRBD1 (5 bases). Germline values: CDR1 MNHEY, CDR2 SMNVEV (reference sequence). The germline V and J ends were trimmed by 6 bases and 3 bases, with 12 bases remaining between them. The CDR3 spans 13 residues. This CDR3 is CASSPGYNYEQYF. For the CDR3, the DNA is TGTGCCAGCAGCCCAGGGTATAACTACGAGCAGTACTTC.